One sample yielded the 2 T cell receptor beta chains listed below, sequenced in a study of regulatory T cells in long-lasting Graves disease. Regarding time point: persistent/refractory GD, antithyroid drugs over 5 years with positive TRAb. After RNA was extracted from PBMCs, the TCR library was made from it. Both iRepertoire HTBI primers and Arm-PCR of CDR3 regions were used to build the TCR beta libraries. One entry per CDR3 protein results from TCRdb running MiXCR on the multiplex PCR reads. The repertoire has approximately 690,000 distinct CDR3 sequences, about 30% of them found once; the top ten carry roughly 46%. The sequences come from peripheral blood mononuclear cells (PBMCs), collected when the disease was refractory, from a patient treated with antithyroid drugs. These receptors were collected from a female donor with Graves disease.

A few counts support this clonotype. V usage is TRBV14 and J usage is TRBJ1-1; 11 nucleotides match TRBD1. The J segment lost 5 bases and the V segment lost 1 base, leaving 3 bases of the junction unmatched. Germline loops: CDR1 SGHDN, CDR2 FVKESK. The CDR3 length is 15 residues. The CDR3 spells CASSQGTGGRTEAFF. The CDR3 nucleotides read TGTGCCAGCAGCCAAGGGACAGGGGGCCGTACTGAAGCTTTCTTT. The complete variable domain, with remaining parts taken from reference TRBV14 and TRBJ1-1, reads EAGVTQFPSHSVIEKGQTVTLRCDPISGHDNLYWYRRVMGKEIKFLLHFVKESKQDESGMPNNRFLAERTGGTYSTLKVQPAELEDSGVYFCASSQGTGGRTEAFFGQGTRLTVV.

In its sample, this clonotype was seen a few times. V gene TRBV5-1 combines with J gene TRBJ1-2, with 7 bases aligning to TRBD1. The CDR3 extends over 15 amino acids. V dropped 2 bases and J dropped 4; count of bases not matched to a gene: 8. Germline values: CDR1 SGHRS, CDR2 YFSETQ. In DNA, the CDR3 is TGCGCCAGCAGCTTACAGGGGTTTGTTAGCTATGGCTACACCTTC. Residues: CASSLQGFVSYGYTF.